This T cell receptor (beta chain) originates from a study of graft-versus-host responses after intestinal transplantation. Study-wide results and caveats: There was an association between peak levels of circulating GvH clones and early post-transplant HvG declines. GvH clonotypes were identified within recipient marrow, with a subset emerging first in ileum or blood. Allograft graft-versus-host to host-versus-graft clonal ratios ran high in patients with graft-donor T cell macrochimerism.

The repertoire was sequenced with immunoSEQ multiplex PCR; TCRdb's copy has only in-frame clones and lacks some. The sample carries 20,000 to 25,000 clones, roughly 41% recorded once. There were approximately 200,000 CFSE-labeled responder cells plated together with approximately 200,000 irradiated, violet-dye-labeled stimulator cells. Dividing CFSE-low CD3+CD4+ and CD3+CD8+ responders were isolated by sorting after the reaction. This clone has a handful of counts. Unmatched junction bases numbered 13, after V lost 1 base and J lost 2 bases. CDR1 and CDR2 from the germline V gene are SGHRS and YFSETQ. The CDR3 consists of 19 residues.

This sequence originates from a human patient who received an intestinal transplant. The sample consisted of alloreactive CD8+ T cells from a mixed lymphocyte reaction culture, taken before intestinal transplant. Subset of the sample: CFSE-low proliferating T cells sorted from approximately six-day pre-transplant mixed lymphocyte reaction (GvH or HvG direction). The rearrangement links TRBV5-1 to TRBJ2-5, with 11 bases lining up with TRBD1. The DNA for the CDR3 is TGCGCCAGCAGCTTGTCCCCGGGGTGGACAGGGGGCCCACAAGAGACCCAGTACTTC. This sequence encodes CASSLSPGWTGGPQETQYF.